This T cell receptor (beta chain) was recorded in a study of cytomegalovirus exposure and HLA in healthy donors. Study-level points and caveats: There was a cluster of highly shared sequence variants that was likely a sequencing artifact. TCR association rates varied by HLA locus in a later analysis, with DRB1 highest and HLA-C lowest.

CDR3 size: 15 residues. With 4 bases clipped from V and 9 bases from J, the junction kept 10 bases outside the gene matches. Germline V gene data show CDR1 as SGHRS and CDR2 as YFSETQ. The PCR ran on 60 Vbeta and 13 Jbeta primers. Clones were read by immunoSEQ multiplex PCR, and TCRdb kept only the in-frame ones, dropping some. The sample has 60,000 to 75,000 clones, approximately 76% seen once. With regard to this clone: The target antigen is unknown.

This chain uses TRBV5-1 with TRBJ2-3; 11 bases align to TRBD2. This sequence was found in a man aged 50 or older in good health and CMV-seronegative. The sample comprised PBMCs. CDR3 amino acids: CASSGTSGVGITQYF. As DNA, the CDR3 is TGCGCCAGCAGCGGGACTAGCGGAGTCGGGATAACGCAGTATTTT.